Shown below are 5 T cell receptor beta chains from a single sample sequenced in a study of quantifying T cell responses using KT2 cells. Study details: Reverse transcription used primers in the TCR alpha and beta constant regions.

A single-stranded UMI oligo with SP2 sequence was ligated to cDNA 3' ends. An equimolar mix of RC1.1 and RC1.2 primed the beta chain across TRBC1 and TRBC2. Each CDR3 protein is one row after TCRdb ran MiXCR on the UMI-ligation and nested PCR reads. This sample has 60,000 or so distinct CDR3 sequences, with about 12% found just once. The sample was PBMCs spiked with cells of the T cell clone KT2. These receptors originate from a human donor.

The V call is TRBV4-1, the J call TRBJ1-6; TRBD1 is a possible D gene (6 bases). Germline V gene lookup returns CDR1 MGHRA and CDR2 YSYEKL. The CDR3 extends over 16 amino acids. V gave up 0 bases and J gave up 4 bases, with 10 bases separating them. CDR3 amino acids: CASSQETGTYNSPLHF. CDR3 coding DNA: TGCGCCAGCAGCCAAGAGACAGGAACTTATAATTCACCCCTCCACTTT.

This clonotype was detected only a few times. This sequence joins TRBV20-1 and TRBJ2-3; the D gene could be TRBD1 or TRBD2 (5 bases each). Germline CDR1 and CDR2: DFQATT and SNEGSKA (reference sequence). V lost 3 bases to trimming and J lost 2 bases, with 12 bases between them. This CDR3 is 14 amino acids long. The CDR3 nucleotides are TGCAGTGCTAGTCATCGGGGCCCCACAGATACGCAGTATTTT. Translated, it gives CSASHRGPTDTQYF.

Ten or more counts support this clonotype. This chain connects TRBV7-8 to TRBJ2-3; D ambiguous. Germline assignment: CDR1 SGHVS and CDR2 FQNEAQ. This CDR3 spans 14 amino acids. The V gene lost 1 base and the J gene lost 2 bases, with 7 bases spanning the gap. CDR3 residues: CASSLGPNTDTQYF. The CDR3 coding sequence is TGTGCCAGCAGCTTAGGGCCTAACACAGATACGCAGTATTTT.

This clonotype was counted a few times. This chain links TRBV5-1 with TRBJ2-5; D is uncertain. V lost 0 bases and J 3 bases, leaving 18 bases between the germline ends. The CDR3 length is 17 residues. Germline V gene data show CDR1 as SGHRS and CDR2 as YFSETQ. The CDR3: CASSLVVRQRPKETQYF. CDR3 nucleotide sequence: TGCGCCAGCAGCTTGGTAGTTCGGCAGAGGCCTAAAGAGACCCAGTACTTC.

This clonotype was seen repeatedly, ten times or more. The chain joins TRBV2 to TRBJ2-3; 7 bases fit TRBD1. The CDR3 extends over 17 amino acids. CDR1 and CDR2 from the germline V gene are SNHLY and FYNNEI. The ends lost 2 bases at V and 2 bases at J; junction bases unmatched: 10. The CDR3 region is CASSESRDSLFTDTQYF. The CDR3 nucleotides read TGTGCCAGCAGTGAAAGTCGGGACAGCTTATTCACAGATACGCAGTATTTT.